Each of the 20 T cell receptor beta chains below was sequenced from the same sample in a study of CD8 T cells in ankylosing spondylitis. TCRdb used MiXCR to reprocess the 5' RACE reads, holding one entry per CDR3 protein. The sample consists of more than 25,000 distinct CDR3 sequences, around 14% of them appearing once. Sample: blood. These receptors all stem from a male donor with ankylosing spondylitis or in good health (not recorded which).

This clonotype was detected only a few times. The genes are TRBV7-6 and TRBJ2-1, with 10 nucleotides matching TRBD2. V lost 2 bases to trimming and J lost 8 bases; unmatched junction nucleotides: 6. The CDR3 is 15 amino acids. Per germline, CDR1 SGHVS and CDR2 FNYEAQ. For the CDR3, the DNA is TGTGCCAGCAGCTTAAAAACTAGCGGGATGGATGAGCAGTTCTTC. Its translation: CASSLKTSGMDEQFF.

The gene calls are TRBV20-1 and TRBJ1-4; 7 bases line up with TRBD1. CDR3 length equals 13 residues. V was pared by 3 bases and J by 7 bases, with 5 bases of the junction left unmatched. Germline lookup yields CDR1 DFQATT and CDR2 SNEGSKA (reference sequence). This chain's CDR3 is CSARRGQSEKLFF. DNA of the CDR3: TGCAGTGCTAGGAGGGGGCAGAGTGAAAAACTGTTTTTT.

This clonotype was found a few times. The V and J genes are TRBV4-3 and TRBJ1-4; the match to TRBD1 covers 9 bases. V lost 6 bases to trimming and J lost 5 bases; unmatched junction nucleotides: 7. Germline CDR1 and CDR2: LGHNA and YSLEER. There are 15 residues in the CDR3. The CDR3: CASSNTGTGNEKLFF. In nucleotides, the CDR3 is TGCGCCAGCAGTAACACCGGGACAGGGAATGAAAAACTGTTTTTT.

This clonotype was observed a handful of times. The chain couples TRBV7-2 to TRBJ1-1; D perhaps matches TRBD1 (5 bases). Trimming removed 5 bases from V and 1 base from J, with 8 bases in between. Germline CDR1 reads SGHTA; CDR2 reads FQGNSA. The CDR3 runs to 13 residues. The CDR3, as DNA: TGTGCCAGCAGCCTGACAGAGAACACTGAAGCTTTCTTT. It specifies CASSLTENTEAFF.

The chain combines TRBV7-3 with TRBJ2-3; no clear D gene. The CDR3 runs to 13 residues. The germline V gene encodes CDR1 SGHTA and CDR2 FQGTGA. V was cut by 2 bases and J by 10 bases, with 13 bases left in between. CDR3 amino acids: CASSLGPEGSQYF. CDR3 in DNA: TGTGCCAGCAGCTTAGGCCCGGAAGGTTCGCAGTATTTT.

This clonotype was detected a few times. The chain couples TRBV4-3 to TRBJ2-1, with TRBD2 identical over 10 bases. Germline V gene sequence: CDR1 LGHNA, CDR2 YSLEER. The J segment lost 5 bases and the V segment lost 3 bases, leaving 7 bases of the junction unmatched. CDR3 size: 16 residues. This CDR3 is CASSHSGAGGHNEQFF. CDR3 sequence (DNA): TGCGCCAGCAGCCATTCTGGAGCGGGGGGGCACAATGAGCAGTTCTTC.

The chain employs TRBV5-1 and TRBJ1-1; TRBD1 matches 7 bases. The germline V gene encodes CDR1 SGHRS and CDR2 YFSETQ. J lost 2 bases, V lost 4 bases, and 5 bases had no gene match. CDR3 size: 14 residues. The chain's CDR3 is CASSRDSGNTEAFF. For the CDR3, the DNA is TGCGCCAGCAGCCGGGACAGCGGCAACACTGAAGCTTTCTTT. The variable domain in full, with the rest retrieved from reference TRBV5-1 and TRBJ1-1, is KAGVTQTPRYLIKTRGQQVTLSCSPISGHRSVSWYQQTPGQGLQFLFEYFSETQRNKGNFPGRFSGRQFSNSRSEMNVSTLELGDSALYLCASSRDSGNTEAFFGQGTRLTVV.

This clonotype was observed a few times. In nucleotides, the CDR3 is TGTGCCAGCAGCTTTGAGGCCAGCTCCTACAATGAGCAGTTCTTC. This encodes CASSFEASSYNEQFF. The chain employs TRBV7-3 and TRBJ2-1, with no clear D. The V gene's germline CDR1 is SGHTA and CDR2 FQGTGA. The CDR3 contains 15 residues. Trimming took 3 bases from V and 0 from J, leaving 9 bases between them.

A few counts support this clonotype. V and J are TRBV29-1 and TRBJ2-3, with TRBD1 as a possible D gene (6 bases). The CDR3 consists of 11 residues. Deletions cut 7 bases from V and 7 bases from J, with 12 bases between. Germline V gene lookup returns CDR1 SQVTM and CDR2 ANQGSEA. The CDR3 is CSDYGQNTQYF. The CDR3, as DNA: TGCAGCGACTACGGACAGAATACGCAGTATTTT.

This clonotype was detected only a few times. This chain joins TRBV3-1 and TRBJ2-1; possible D gene TRBD1, 5 bases. Germline loops: CDR1 LGHDT, CDR2 YNNKEL (reference sequence). The CDR3 is 13 residues long. V gave up 0 bases and J gave up 9 bases, with 9 bases separating them. The CDR3 bases are TGTGCCAGCAGCCAAGATAAGGGGTTTGAGCAGTTCTTC. Encoded protein: CASSQDKGFEQFF.

This clonotype was found a few times. The chain joins TRBV5-1 to TRBJ2-3; TRBD2 matches 8 bases. Germline CDR1 and CDR2: SGHRS and YFSETQ. With V trimmed by 2 bases and J by 0 bases, 2 bases remained unmatched. The length of the CDR3 is 15 residues. CDR3 in amino acids: CASSFSGESTDTQYF. The CDR3 nucleotides read TGCGCCAGCAGCTTTAGCGGGGAAAGCACAGATACGCAGTATTTT. Full variable domain (outside the CDR3, taken from reference TRBV5-1 and TRBJ2-3): KAGVTQTPRYLIKTRGQQVTLSCSPISGHRSVSWYQQTPGQGLQFLFEYFSETQRNKGNFPGRFSGRQFSNSRSEMNVSTLELGDSALYLCASSFSGESTDTQYFGPGTRLTVL.

This sequence joins TRBV29-1 and TRBJ2-4; D is undetermined. The CDR3 runs 11 residues. The V gene's germline CDR1 is SQVTM and CDR2 ANQGSEA. The ends were cut back, 0 bases at V and 14 bases at J, with 11 bases in the middle. The CDR3, as DNA: TGCAGCGTTGAAGATCCCCCCACTGAGTACTTC. Translating gives CSVEDPPTEYF.

The table lists this clonotype with many counts. J is TRBJ2-5 and V is TRBV29-1; D is undetermined. There are 15 residues in the CDR3. Looked up from germline, CDR1 is SQVTM and CDR2 is ANQGSEA. Trimming shortened V by 0 bases and J by 2 bases, and 13 bases separated the two germline ends. In DNA, the CDR3 is TGCAGCGTTGAAGATTATGGGTCAGTACAAGAGACCCAGTACTTC. It codes for CSVEDYGSVQETQYF. Filled out from reference TRBV29-1 and TRBJ2-5, the complete variable domain reads SAVISQKPSRDICQRGTSLTIQCQVDSQVTMMFWYRQQPGQSLTLIATANQGSEATYESGFVIDKFPISRPNLTFSTLTVSNMSPEDSSIYLCSVEDYGSVQETQYFGPGTRLLVL.

The J gene is TRBJ1-3, the V gene TRBV28, with D perhaps TRBD1 (5 bases). Deletions cut 5 bases from V and 10 bases from J, with 9 bases between. Germline CDR1 is MDHEN and CDR2 is SYDVKM. This CDR3 is 11 amino acids long. The CDR3 nucleotides read TGTGCCAGCAGTGCCCCAGGGACCATATATTTT. As protein: CASSAPGTIYF.

The chain combines TRBV20-1 with TRBJ1-1, with 8 bases fitting TRBD1. CDR3 size: 12 residues. Germline loops: CDR1 DFQATT, CDR2 SNEGSKA (reference sequence). The ends lost 3 bases at V and 3 bases at J; junction bases unmatched: 0. In DNA, the CDR3 is TGCAGTGCTAGGACAGGGGACACTGAAGCTTTCTTT. Protein product: CSARTGDTEAFF.

The V gene is TRBV12-3 or TRBV12-4, the J gene TRBJ2-5, with TRBD1 matching 8 bases. The V and J ends lost 5 bases and 2 bases, in that order; junction bases with no gene match: 4. The CDR3 runs to 14 residues. The DNA of the CDR3 is TGTGCCAGCAGTCCGACAGGGGATCAAGAGACCCAGTACTTC. This gives the protein CASSPTGDQETQYF.

This chain joins TRBV29-1 and TRBJ1-1; the D is unclear. The CDR3 extends over 11 amino acids. The V end lost 4 bases, the J end lost 8 bases, and 11 bases lay between the germline ends. Germline V lookup: CDR1 SQVTM, CDR2 ANQGSEA. Written as DNA, the CDR3 is TGCAGCGTTGGGGCCGATAGGGAAGCTTTCTTT. Amino acids: CSVGADREAFF.

By sample fraction, this clonotype is medium-sized. The chain carries TRBV29-1 and TRBJ2-3, with TRBD2 matching 7 bases. After removal of 3 bases from V and 0 bases from J, the junction contained 6 bases not matched to a gene. The CDR3 is 15 amino acids. From germline, CDR1 is SQVTM and CDR2 ANQGSEA. The DNA for the CDR3 is TGCAGCGTTGATCACCTAGCGGCTAGCACAGATACGCAGTATTTT. Translation gives CSVDHLAASTDTQYF.

The genes are TRBV4-3 and TRBJ2-2; D might be TRBD2 (6 bases). Trimming cost V 1 base and J 3 bases, with 9 bases left between them. Germline V gives CDR1 LGHNA, CDR2 YSLEER. There are 15 residues in the CDR3. CDR3 protein: CASSQGGLYTGELFF. The DNA for the CDR3 is TGCGCCAGCAGCCAAGGGGGACTGTACACCGGGGAGCTGTTTTTT.

This clonotype has only a few counts. This chain connects TRBV7-2 to TRBJ2-3; D not resolved. The germline gives CDR1 SGHTA, CDR2 FQGNSA. The CDR3 extends over 16 amino acids. Trimming took 1 base from V and 3 from J, leaving 14 bases between them. CDR3 in amino acids: CASSLGATLRTDTQYF. The CDR3 DNA is TGTGCCAGCAGCTTAGGCGCGACCCTAAGGACAGATACGCAGTATTTT.